This entry features one T cell receptor (beta chain) sequence. Its antigen has not been determined. Base qualities are missing; no much larger clone stands one base away. These data belong to a study of graft-versus-host responses after intestinal transplantation (dated by TCRdb to about 2021). For context, the study as a whole: Multivisceral, liver-intestinal, or isolated intestinal transplants were received by the recipients. Of the 20 to 25 intestinal transplant recipients enrolled in the cohort, one of whom was a retransplant, a few patients without pretransplant specimens were excluded. Every recipient was given anti-thymocyte globulin induction, followed by about three years of maintenance tacrolimus and steroids. After intestinal transplantation, graft-versus-host and host-versus-graft alloreactive T cell clones in the graft, circulation and bone marrow were tracked using bulk TCR-beta CDR3 sequencing. A peak of at least 4% donor T cells among recipient peripheral blood mononuclear cells was the definition used for donor T cell macrochimerism. Samples from a few later patients were sequenced in-house on an Illumina MiSeq with MiXCR processing rather than by the commercial service. Alloreactive clones were identified by sequencing pre-transplant mixed lymphocyte reaction products and comparing them with unstimulated pre-transplant donor and recipient T cells. Study-level results and caveats: GvH clones were detected in recipient bone marrow, and some appeared earlier in ileal mucosa or blood, consistent with an intestinal mucosal origin. High GvH to HvG T cell clonal ratios were observed in the allografts of patients with donor T cell macrochimerism. Peak levels of circulating GvH clones were associated with declines in HvG clones early after transplant. The relatively low number and heterogeneity of intestinal transplant patients limited the conclusions.

At the junction V is shortened by 6 bases and J by 5 bases; bases outside the gene matches: 13. CDR1 MDHEN and CDR2 SYDVKM are derived from the germline V gene. CDR3 length: 17 amino acids, cysteine to phenylalanine. Left in the record is the CDR3 DNA by itself, 51 bases read in frame from the first base. In the paper's terms, the time point label means: cells obtained before transplantation from donor or recipient. CD3+CD4+ and CD3+CD8+ populations were FACS-sorted from unstimulated pre-transplant donor and recipient cells taken from spleen or lymph nodes. Library preparation was by the immunoSEQ multiplex PCR assay. For most patients, genomic DNA was isolated with the Qiagen DNeasy Blood and Tissue Kit and sent frozen to Adaptive Biotechnologies for TCR sequencing. Adaptive Biotechnologies carried out high-throughput TCR-beta CDR3 sequencing of genomic DNA for most patients. The authors' pipeline ran thus. TCR sequencing data were retrieved from Adaptive's ImmunoSEQ software for roughly 20 patients, whereas three other patients were processed with MiXCR and VDJtools. To correct CD4 versus CD8 sorting errors, any sequence found in both subsets at a frequency ratio below 5:1 was removed. CDR3 nucleotide sequences shared between donor and recipient were removed because their origin could not be assigned. To count as alloreactive, a clone needed at least 2-fold expansion over unstimulated cells and a minimum CFSE-low frequency of 0.002% (template counts) or 0.001% (read counts). Clones were considered mappable if detected in sequenced pre-transplant spleen, lymph node, or MLR CFSE-low populations of the donor or recipient. Cumulative frequency of alloreactive clones was calculated as a percentage of all sequences weighted by copy number. Sourced from immuneACCESS, this table was stored by TCRdb with only in-frame sequences that have V and J called. A share of the clones is absent; for the studies checked, an unresolved V gene accounts for under half, and the remainder has no known explanation. V and J calls and clone size are as listed in that table; D and trimming were resolved from the DNA. Present in this sample are about 90,000 clones, over 85% of which were seen just once. The ten top clones hold 1.1% of the sample.

The chain uses TRBV28 and TRBJ2-1; 10 middle bases align to TRBD2. The source is a human donor who was the organ donor for an intestinal transplant. This sample comprised unstimulated CD8+ T cells sorted from spleen or lymph node cells, obtained before transplant. The CDR3 here reads CASSPSSLAGAHNEQFF. The nucleotides are TGTGCCAGCAGCCCCTCCTCTCTAGCGGGAGCCCACAATGAGCAGTTCTTC.